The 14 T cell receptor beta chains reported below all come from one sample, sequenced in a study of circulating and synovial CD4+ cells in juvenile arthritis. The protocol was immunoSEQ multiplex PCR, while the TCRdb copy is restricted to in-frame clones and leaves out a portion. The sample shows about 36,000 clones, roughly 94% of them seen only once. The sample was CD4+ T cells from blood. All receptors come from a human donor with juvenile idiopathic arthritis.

The chain's CDR3 is CASSIDVGLAGGSMYNEQFF. CDR3 in DNA: TGTGCCAGTAGTATAGATGTTGGACTAGCGGGGGGATCGATGTACAATGAGCAGTTCTTC. V is TRBV19 and J is TRBJ2-1; 14 bases are a match to TRBD2. The junction had 11 bases not matched to a gene; V was cut back by 0 bases and J by 4 bases. The CDR3 is 20 residues long. Germline loops: CDR1 LNHDA, CDR2 SQIVND (reference sequence).

CDR3 sequence reads: CASSLAWGQETQYF. In DNA, the CDR3 is TGTGCCAGCAGCTTAGCGTGGGGGCAGGAGACCCAGTACTTC. The gene calls are TRBV7-2 and TRBJ2-5; D might be TRBD1 (6 bases). Germline V gene data show CDR1 as SGHTA and CDR2 as FQGNSA. The CDR3 has 14 residues. Trimming removed 0 bases from V and 5 bases from J, with 10 bases in between.

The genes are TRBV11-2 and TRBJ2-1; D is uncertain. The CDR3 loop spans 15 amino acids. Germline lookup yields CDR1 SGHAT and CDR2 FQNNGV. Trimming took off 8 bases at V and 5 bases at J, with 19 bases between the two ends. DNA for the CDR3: TGTGCCAGCCAACCTTTCGCAGGTTTCAACAATGAGCAGTTCTTC. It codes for CASQPFAGFNNEQFF.

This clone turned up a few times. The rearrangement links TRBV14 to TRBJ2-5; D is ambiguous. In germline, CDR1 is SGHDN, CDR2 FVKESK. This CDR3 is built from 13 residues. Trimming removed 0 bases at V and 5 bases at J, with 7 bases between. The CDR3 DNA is TGTGCCAGCAGCCAAGAGGGCCGGGAGACCCAGTACTTC. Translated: CASSQEGRETQYF.

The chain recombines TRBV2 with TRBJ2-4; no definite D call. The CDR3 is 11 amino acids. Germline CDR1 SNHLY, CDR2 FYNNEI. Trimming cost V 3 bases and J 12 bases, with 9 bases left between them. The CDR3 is CASSEASPQYF. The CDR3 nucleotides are TGTGCCAGCAGTGAGGCCAGTCCTCAGTACTTC.

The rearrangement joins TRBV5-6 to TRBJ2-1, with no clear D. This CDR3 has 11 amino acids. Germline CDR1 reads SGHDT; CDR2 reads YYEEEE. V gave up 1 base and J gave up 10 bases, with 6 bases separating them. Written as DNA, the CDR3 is TGTGCCAGCAGCTTGTTCGGGGAGCAGTTCTTC. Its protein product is CASSLFGEQFF. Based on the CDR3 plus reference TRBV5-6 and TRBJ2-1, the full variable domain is DAGVTQSPTHLIKTRGQQVTLRCSPKSGHDTVSWYQQALGQGPQFIFQYYEEEERQRGNFPDRFSGHQFPNYSSELNVNALLLGDSALYLCASSLFGEQFFGPGTRLTVL.

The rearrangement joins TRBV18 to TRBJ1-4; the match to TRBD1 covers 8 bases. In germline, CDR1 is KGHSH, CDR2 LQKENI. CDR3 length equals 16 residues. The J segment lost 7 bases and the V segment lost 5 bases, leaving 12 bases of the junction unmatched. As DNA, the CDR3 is TGTGCCAGCTCAGCAATTGGGGACAGGTCTACTGAAAAACTGTTTTTT. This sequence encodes CASSAIGDRSTEKLFF.

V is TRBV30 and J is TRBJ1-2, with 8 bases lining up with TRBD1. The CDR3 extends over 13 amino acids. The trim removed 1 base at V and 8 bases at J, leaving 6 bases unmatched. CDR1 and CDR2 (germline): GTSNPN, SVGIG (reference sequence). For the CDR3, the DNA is TGTGCCTGGAGTGCAACAGGGGGAGGGGGCTACACCTTC. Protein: CAWSATGGGGYTF.

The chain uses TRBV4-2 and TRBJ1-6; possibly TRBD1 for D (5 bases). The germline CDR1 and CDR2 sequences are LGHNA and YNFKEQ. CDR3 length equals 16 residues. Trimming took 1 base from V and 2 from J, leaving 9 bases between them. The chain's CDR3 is CASSQGDSTYNSPLHF. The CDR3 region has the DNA TGTGCCAGCAGCCAAGGAGACAGTACCTATAATTCACCCCTCCACTTT.

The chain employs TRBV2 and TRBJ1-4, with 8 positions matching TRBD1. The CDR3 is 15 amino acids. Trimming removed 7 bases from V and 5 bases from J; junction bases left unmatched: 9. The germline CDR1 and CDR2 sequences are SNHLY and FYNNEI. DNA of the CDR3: TGTGCCAGCATTCTCGACAGGGGAAGGAATGAAAAACTGTTTTTT. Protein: CASILDRGRNEKLFF.

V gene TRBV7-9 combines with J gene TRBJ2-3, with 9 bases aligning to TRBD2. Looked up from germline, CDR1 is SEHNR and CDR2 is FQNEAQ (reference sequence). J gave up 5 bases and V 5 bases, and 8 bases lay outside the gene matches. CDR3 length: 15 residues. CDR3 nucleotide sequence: TGTGCCAGCAGCGACACTAGCGGGCGCGGAGATACGCAGTATTTT. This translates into CASSDTSGRGDTQYF.

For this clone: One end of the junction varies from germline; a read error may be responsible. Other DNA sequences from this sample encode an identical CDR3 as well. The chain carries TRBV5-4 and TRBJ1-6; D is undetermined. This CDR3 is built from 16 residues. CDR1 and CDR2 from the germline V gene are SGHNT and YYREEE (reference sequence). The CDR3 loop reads CASSWAPNPKNSPLHF. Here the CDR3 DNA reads TGTGCCAGCAGCTGGGCCCCAAACCCGAAGAATTCCCCCCTCCACTTT.

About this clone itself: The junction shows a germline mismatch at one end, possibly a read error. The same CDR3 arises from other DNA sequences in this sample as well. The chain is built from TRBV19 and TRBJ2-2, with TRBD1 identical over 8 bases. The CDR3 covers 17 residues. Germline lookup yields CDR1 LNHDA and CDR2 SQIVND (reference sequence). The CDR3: CASTRGLQGVNTGELFF. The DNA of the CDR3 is TGTGCCAGTACTCGAGGGTTACAGGGGGTGAACACCGGGGAGCTGTTCTTT.

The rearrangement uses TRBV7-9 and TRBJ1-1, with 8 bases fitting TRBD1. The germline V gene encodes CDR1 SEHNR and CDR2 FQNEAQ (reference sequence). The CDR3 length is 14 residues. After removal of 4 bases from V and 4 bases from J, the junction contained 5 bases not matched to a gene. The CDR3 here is CASSSRGPTTEAFF. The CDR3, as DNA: TGTGCCAGCAGCTCCAGGGGGCCTACCACTGAAGCTTTCTTT.